The next 9 T cell receptor beta chains were all read from a single sample in a study of vaccination and CD4 T cells after COVID-19 (dated by TCRdb to between 2022 and 2023). The library relied on PCR. Reads for this sample came from an Illumina iSeq 100. TCR sequencing of DNA from cultured CD4+ T cells used the Oncomine TCR Beta short-read assay at the Johns Hopkins FTIC core. TCRdb reprocessed the public reads (quality trimming at Q25 with fastp, clone calling with MiXCR) and kept in-frame beta chains. Each entry merges the rows of one CDR3 protein and shows their most common DNA and genes. The sample records around 4,800 distinct CDR3 sequences, around 26% of which are singletons. In total, the top ten clones hold approximately 30% of the sample. The treatment or condition tag for this specimen amounts to: roughly 11-day PBMC culture with coronavirus spike peptide pools or control peptides (ViraFEST assay). CD4+ T cells from unexposed donors were collected before the COVID-19 pandemic (2011-2018).

Their recognized antigens are unknown. The sample taken for sequencing was CD4+ T cells from blood, cultured in vitro. The receptors were sampled from a human donor in good health.

This clonotype was seen only a few times. J is TRBJ2-7 and V is TRBV27; 9 bases are a match to TRBD2. Germline V gene sequence: CDR1 MNHEY, CDR2 SMNVEV (reference sequence). The CDR3 is made up of 13 amino acids. Unmatched junction bases numbered 1, after V lost 7 bases and J lost 0 bases. CDR3 residues: CASKAGGSYEQYF. The DNA for the CDR3 is TGTGCCAGCAAAGCGGGGGGCTCCTACGAGCAGTACTTC.

The chain couples TRBV7-9 to TRBJ1-3; TRBD1 matches 7 bases. This CDR3 is built from 16 residues. Looked up from germline, CDR1 is SEHNR and CDR2 is FQNEAQ (reference sequence). V gave up 4 bases and J gave up 2 bases; unmatched junction bases: 8. The CDR3 here is CASSSPITGAGNTIYF. CDR3 coding DNA: TGTGCCAGCAGCTCGCCTATTACAGGGGCTGGAAACACCATATATTTT.

The chain employs TRBV6-1 and TRBJ2-7; the D gene is possibly TRBD1 (6 bases). The CDR3 runs to 14 residues. Trimming took 5 bases from V and 3 from J, leaving 14 bases between them. Germline V gene sequence: CDR1 MNHNS, CDR2 SASEGT. CDR3 sequence reads: CASSRTAVGYEQYF. CDR3 DNA: TGTGCCAGCAGTCGGACAGCCGTAGGCTACGAGCAGTACTTC.

The gene calls are TRBV18 and TRBJ2-5; no definite D call. CDR3 length: 14 residues. V was cut by 0 bases and J by 3 bases, with 8 bases left in between. The germline V gene has CDR1 KGHSH and CDR2 LQKENI. The CDR3 spells CASSPPGKEETQYF. The CDR3 DNA follows: TGTGCCAGCTCACCACCAGGGAAGGAAGAGACCCAGTACTTC.

This clonotype has only a few counts. At one boundary the junction diverges from the germline segment, which might be a read error. The genes are TRBV20-1 and TRBJ1-5, with TRBD1 matching over 10 bases. CDR3 length: 13 amino acids. Germline V gene lookup returns CDR1 DFQATT and CDR2 SNEGSKA (reference sequence). The CDR3 region is CSAKGTGDQPQHF. The CDR3 DNA follows: TGCAGCGCTAAAGGGACAGGGGATCAGCCCCAGCATTTT.

Within the sample, this clonotype is medium-sized (0.01 to 0.1%). For the CDR3, the DNA is TGCAGTGCTAGGGACACATCCACAGATACGCAGTATTTT. This encodes CSARDTSTDTQYF. V is TRBV20-1 and J is TRBJ2-3; tentative D call: TRBD1 (5 bases). V gave up 3 bases and J gave up 2 bases, with 9 bases separating them. Germline CDR1 DFQATT, CDR2 SNEGSKA (reference sequence). The CDR3 length is 13 residues.

This sequence joins TRBV3-1 and TRBJ1-5, with 8 bases fitting TRBD1. The CDR3 is 12 residues long. V lost 4 bases and J lost 13; bases outside the gene matches: 6. Germline CDR1 reads LGHDT; CDR2 reads YNNKEL (reference sequence). The CDR3: CASSPGQGYQHF. As DNA, the CDR3 is TGTGCCAGCAGCCCCGGACAGGGCTATCAGCATTTT.

This clonotype is labeled as medium-sized (0.01 to 0.1%). The chain has TRBV6-1 and TRBJ2-3; D is possibly TRBD2 (5 bases). Between the trimmed V and J ends, which lost 4 bases and 2 bases, there was a span of 16 bases. The CDR3 is 16 residues long. Germline CDR1 reads MNHNS; CDR2 reads SASEGT. CDR3 residues: CASSARNGLSTDTQYF. In DNA, the CDR3 is TGTGCCAGCAGTGCCCGGAACGGACTTTCCACAGATACGCAGTATTTT.

The J gene is TRBJ2-3, the V gene TRBV10-2; tentatively, D is TRBD1 or TRBD2 (5 bases each). Trimming removed 7 bases from V and 6 bases from J, with 14 bases in between. Looked up from germline, CDR1 is WSHSY and CDR2 is SAAADI. The CDR3 covers 13 residues. The DNA for the CDR3 is TGCGCCAGCATGGTGGGGGTACGGGATACGCAGTATTTT. Translated, it gives CASMVGVRDTQYF.